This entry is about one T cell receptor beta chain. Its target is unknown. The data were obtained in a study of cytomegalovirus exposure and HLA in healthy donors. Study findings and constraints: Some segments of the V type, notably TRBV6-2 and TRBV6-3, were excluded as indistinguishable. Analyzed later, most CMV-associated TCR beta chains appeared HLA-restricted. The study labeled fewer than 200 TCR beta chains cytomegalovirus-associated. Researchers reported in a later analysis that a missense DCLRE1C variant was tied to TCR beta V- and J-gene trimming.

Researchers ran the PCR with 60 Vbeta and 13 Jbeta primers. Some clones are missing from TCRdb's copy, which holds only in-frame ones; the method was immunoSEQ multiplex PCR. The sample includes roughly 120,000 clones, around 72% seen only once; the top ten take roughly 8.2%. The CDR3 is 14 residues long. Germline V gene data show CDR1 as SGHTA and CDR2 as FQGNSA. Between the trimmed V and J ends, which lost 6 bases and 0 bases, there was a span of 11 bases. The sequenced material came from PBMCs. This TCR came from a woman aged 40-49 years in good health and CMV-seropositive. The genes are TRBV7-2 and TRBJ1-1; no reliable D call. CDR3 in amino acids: CASRPAVMNTEAFF. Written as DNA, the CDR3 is TGTGCCAGCAGGCCTGCGGTTATGAACACTGAAGCTTTCTTT.